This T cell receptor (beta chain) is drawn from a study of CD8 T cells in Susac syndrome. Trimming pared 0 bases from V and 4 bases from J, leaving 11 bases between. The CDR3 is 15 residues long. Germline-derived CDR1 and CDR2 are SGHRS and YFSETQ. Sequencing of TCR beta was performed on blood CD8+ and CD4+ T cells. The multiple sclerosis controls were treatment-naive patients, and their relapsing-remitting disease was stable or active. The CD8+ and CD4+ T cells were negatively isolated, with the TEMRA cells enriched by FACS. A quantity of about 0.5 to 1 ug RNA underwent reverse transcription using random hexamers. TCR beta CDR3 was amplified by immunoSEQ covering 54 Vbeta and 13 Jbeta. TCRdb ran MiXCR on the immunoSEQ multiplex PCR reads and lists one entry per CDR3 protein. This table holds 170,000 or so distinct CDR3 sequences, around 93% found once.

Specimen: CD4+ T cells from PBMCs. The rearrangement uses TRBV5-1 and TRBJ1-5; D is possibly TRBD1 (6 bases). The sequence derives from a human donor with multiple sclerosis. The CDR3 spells CASSLAGQGNQPQHF. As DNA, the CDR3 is TGCGCCAGCAGCTTGGCCGGTCAGGGGAATCAGCCCCAGCATTTT. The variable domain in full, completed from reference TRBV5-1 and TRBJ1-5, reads KAGVTQTPRYLIKTRGQQVTLSCSPISGHRSVSWYQQTPGQGLQFLFEYFSETQRNKGNFPGRFSGRQFSNSRSEMNVSTLELGDSALYLCASSLAGQGNQPQHFGDGTRLSIL.